The 21 T cell receptor beta chains listed next were all sequenced from one sample in a study of blood T cell repertoires in COVID-19. Profiling relied on immunoSEQ multiplex PCR, and the TCRdb table lists in-frame clones only, not all of them. In the table there are roughly 100,000 clones, roughly 90% of which are singletons. Sequencing was done on a sample of peripheral blood. The origin of the receptors is a woman aged 60-70 years with acute or convalescent COVID-19.

The chain carries TRBV2 and TRBJ1-1, with 10 bases that match TRBD1. This CDR3 has 14 residues. Trimming cost V 6 bases and J 4 bases; bases outside gene matches: 5. The germline CDR1 and CDR2 sequences are SNHLY and FYNNEI. The CDR3 DNA is TGTGCCAGCAGCGACAGGGGGCCCCGCACTGAAGCTTTCTTT. Translation gives CASSDRGPRTEAFF.

The chain recombines TRBV2 with TRBJ1-5; no reliable D call. The CDR3 extends over 12 amino acids. With 8 bases removed from V and 4 bases from J, the gap between germline ends came to 9 bases. Germline V gives CDR1 SNHLY, CDR2 FYNNEI. CDR3 nucleotide sequence: TGTGCCAGCCAGCAGGCAAATCAGCCCCAGCATTTT. Protein: CASQQANQPQHF.

This chain joins TRBV7-9 and TRBJ2-1; 12 bases line up with TRBD2. The V gene end was trimmed by 10 bases and the J gene end by 10 bases; junction bases not matched to a gene: 14. Germline V gene sequence: CDR1 SEHNR, CDR2 FQNEAQ (reference sequence). This CDR3 has 15 amino acids. This CDR3 is CAIHGASGRVSEQFF. CDR3 in DNA: TGTGCCATCCACGGGGCTAGCGGGAGGGTTAGCGAGCAGTTCTTC. The full variable domain, in which reference TRBV7-9 and TRBJ2-1 provide the parts outside the CDR3, is DTGVSQNPRHKITKRGQNVTFRCDPISEHNRLYWYRQTLGQGPEFLTYFQNEAQLEKSRLLSDRFSAERPKGSFSTLEIQRTEQGDSAMYLCAIHGASGRVSEQFFGPGTRLTVL.

This rearrangement joins TRBV2 to TRBJ2-1; 8 positions agree with TRBD2. There are 13 residues in the CDR3. Germline V gene lookup returns CDR1 SNHLY and CDR2 FYNNEI. J lost 6 bases, V lost 6 bases, and 4 bases had no gene match. Written as DNA, the CDR3 is TGTGCCAGCAGCGGGACTAGTCCCAATGAGCAGTTCTTC. It specifies CASSGTSPNEQFF.

A single count supports this clone. J is TRBJ1-2 and V is TRBV5-1; 8 nucleotides agree with TRBD1. With V trimmed by 0 bases and J by 2 bases, 6 bases remained unmatched. Germline assignment: CDR1 SGHRS and CDR2 YFSETQ. This CDR3 has 16 residues. In DNA form, the CDR3 reads TGCGCCAGCAGCTTGGCCGGCAGGGGGCGGAACTATGGCTACACCTTC. Its translation is CASSLAGRGRNYGYTF.

The gene calls are TRBV10-2 and TRBJ1-2; D ambiguous. The V and J ends lost 5 bases and 7 bases respectively, with 17 bases between them. CDR1 is WSHSY, CDR2 SAAADI, per germline. The CDR3 spans 14 residues. The CDR3 region has the DNA TGCGCCAGCAGTCTTAGTACGACAAATTTTGGCTACACCTTC. Its protein product is CASSLSTTNFGYTF.

V and J are TRBV4-2 and TRBJ2-5; D unresolved. This CDR3 is 14 amino acids long. Germline CDR1 reads LGHNA; CDR2 reads YNFKEQ. V shed 3 bases and J shed 1 base, with 9 bases lying between them. Written as DNA, the CDR3 is TGTGCCAGCAGCCATGGCGGTACCCAAGAGACCCAGTACTTC. As protein: CASSHGGTQETQYF.

This chain uses TRBV3-1 (or the pseudogene TRBV3-2) with TRBJ2-7; D possibly corresponds to TRBD2 (5 bases). CDR1 LGHDT and CDR2 YNNKEL come from the germline V gene (reference sequence). V was clipped by 3 bases and J by 3 bases, with 9 bases between them. The CDR3 is 13 amino acids. The CDR3 loop reads CASSQSGDYEQYV. In DNA, the CDR3 is TGTGCCAGCAGCCAGTCCGGGGACTACGAGCAGTACGTC.

The V gene is TRBV19, the J gene TRBJ1-1, with TRBD1 as a possible D gene (5 bases). V lost 7 bases to trimming and J lost 0 bases, with 15 bases between them. Germline V lookup: CDR1 LNHDA, CDR2 SQIVND (reference sequence). This CDR3 is 15 amino acids long. CDR3 amino acids: CASNQGGGMNTEAFF. The CDR3 DNA follows: TGTGCCAGTAACCAGGGCGGGGGGATGAACACTGAAGCTTTCTTT.

This rearrangement joins TRBV19 to TRBJ1-2; 7 bases align to TRBD1. The length of the CDR3 is 14 residues. V was clipped by 5 bases and J by 6 bases; unmatched bases: 9. Germline V gene lookup returns CDR1 LNHDA and CDR2 SQIVND (reference sequence). CDR3 sequence reads: CASSPGQRPHGYTF. The CDR3 DNA follows: TGTGCCAGTAGTCCGGGACAGCGGCCCCATGGCTACACCTTC.

The chain employs TRBV3-1 (or the pseudogene TRBV3-2) and TRBJ1-2; D gene uncertain. This CDR3 region has 15 residues. From germline, CDR1 is LGHDT and CDR2 YNNKEL (reference sequence). V lost 4 bases to trimming and J lost 0 bases, with 12 bases between them. The CDR3 DNA follows: TGTGCCAGCAGCCCGTACACCGAAGCTAACTATGGCTACACCTTC. Protein product: CASSPYTEANYGYTF.

This clone appeared once. V usage is TRBV11-3 and J usage is TRBJ2-7, with a weak D call TRBD1 (6 bases). V lost 3 bases and J lost 4, with 7 bases in between. CDR1 and CDR2 from the germline V gene are SGHNT and YENEEA. The CDR3 length is 12 residues. CDR3 region: CASSFTGYEQYV. In DNA, the CDR3 is TGTGCCAGCAGCTTCACAGGGTACGAGCAGTACGTC.

The rearrangement uses TRBV5-5 and TRBJ2-3; D perhaps matches TRBD2 (5 bases). This CDR3 is 18 amino acids long. Germline V gives CDR1 SGHKS, CDR2 YYEKEE (reference sequence). Trimming shortened V by 1 base and J by 0 bases, and 18 bases separated the two germline ends. The CDR3 loop is CASSLPGSRGPSTDTQYF. CDR3 nucleotide sequence: TGTGCCAGCAGCTTGCCTGGGTCTCGCGGGCCTAGCACAGATACGCAGTATTTT.

This clone occurred a few times. The chain employs TRBV28 and TRBJ2-7, with a possible D match to TRBD2 (5 bases). Between the trimmed V and J ends, which lost 7 bases and 0 bases, there was a span of 13 bases. CDR3 length equals 14 residues. CDR1 and CDR2 from the germline V gene are MDHEN and SYDVKM. The DNA for the CDR3 is TGTGCCAGCACCCAAGAGGGCGGCTCCTACGAGCAGTACTTC. Its translation is CASTQEGGSYEQYF. The variable domain in full, with the rest retrieved from reference TRBV28 and TRBJ2-7, is DVKVTQSSRYLVKRTGEKVFLECVQDMDHENMFWYRQDPGLGLRLIYFSYDVKMKEKGDIPEGYSVSREKKERFSLILESASTNQTSMYLCASTQEGGSYEQYFGPGTRLTVT.

V usage is TRBV20-1 and J usage is TRBJ1-2; D is unclear. The germline V gene has CDR1 DFQATT and CDR2 SNEGSKA (reference sequence). CDR3 length: 10 residues. With 5 bases removed from V and 8 bases from J, the gap between germline ends came to 9 bases. The CDR3 is CSALGRGYTF. The CDR3 bases are TGCAGTGCTCTAGGGAGAGGCTACACCTTC.

The V call is TRBV27, the J call TRBJ1-3, with a possible D match to TRBD1 (6 bases). CDR1 is MNHEY, CDR2 SMNVEV, per germline (reference sequence). CDR3 length equals 14 residues. V was cut by 5 bases and J by 3 bases, with 11 bases left in between. CDR3 amino acids: CASSQDRLGNTIYF. For the CDR3, the DNA is TGTGCCAGCAGTCAAGACAGGCTTGGAAACACCATATATTTT.

The chain combines TRBV30 with TRBJ2-5; the match to TRBD1 covers 7 bases. Unmatched junction bases numbered 14, after V lost 3 bases and J lost 4 bases. CDR1 and CDR2 from the germline V gene are GTSNPN and SVGIG (reference sequence). The CDR3 has 16 amino acids. Here the CDR3 reads CAWRTDRQGWRETQYF. DNA for the CDR3: TGTGCCTGGAGAACTGACAGACAGGGATGGAGAGAGACCCAGTACTTC.

The chain is built from TRBV15 and TRBJ2-7; D perhaps matches TRBD1 (6 bases). V lost 2 bases and J lost 7, with 9 bases in between. CDR3 length: 12 residues. Germline V gives CDR1 LNHNV, CDR2 YYDKDF (reference sequence). The CDR3 region has the DNA TGTGCCACCAGCAGACCCAGGGGTGAGCAGTACGTC. Protein sequence: CATSRPRGEQYV.

The rearrangement links TRBV20-1 to TRBJ1-4; TRBD1 is a possible D gene (5 bases). With 3 bases removed from V and 11 bases from J, the gap between germline ends came to 16 bases. Per the germline V gene, CDR1 is DFQATT and CDR2 is SNEGSKA (reference sequence). CDR3 size: 13 residues. CDR3 nucleotides: TGCAGTGCTAGTATCTCGGGGGATGGGAAACTGTTTTTT. Its protein is CSASISGDGKLFF.

The V gene is TRBV7-9, the J gene TRBJ2-1, with TRBD2 matching over 7 bases. The ends lost 2 bases at V and 3 bases at J; junction bases unmatched: 13. CDR3 length equals 18 residues. CDR1 and CDR2 (germline): SEHNR, FQNEAQ (reference sequence). CDR3 DNA: TGTGCCAGCAGCTTATCCGGGAGGCCGGGGCGCATCTACAATGAGCAGTTCTTC. Translation: CASSLSGRPGRIYNEQFF.

This chain links TRBV27 with TRBJ1-1; weak D call: TRBD1 (6 bases). Per the germline V gene, CDR1 is MNHEY and CDR2 is SMNVEV (reference sequence). The CDR3 spans 16 residues. Trimming left V 2 bases short and J 3 bases short, with 16 bases between. CDR3 bases: TGTGCCAGCAGTTTAACAGGGTTGGGGCTGGACACTGAAGCTTTCTTT. Its translation: CASSLTGLGLDTEAFF.